This TCR beta chain was sequenced during a study of T cells after yellow fever vaccination. This clonotype showed up many times. The CDR3 spans 15 residues. Germline V gene data show CDR1 as DFQATT and CDR2 as SNEGSKA (reference sequence). The V segment lost 6 bases and the J segment 0 bases; nucleotides outside the gene matches: 8. TCRdb analysed the 5' RACE reads with MiXCR anew, one entry per CDR3 protein. The table has around 40,000 distinct CDR3 sequences, 6.8% seen once. This chain uses TRBV20-1 with TRBJ2-4, with 7 positions matching TRBD1. The clonotype comes from a man aged 25 to 40 who received the YFV17D yellow fever vaccine. This sample comprised CD8+ T cells not binding an NS4B(214-222) dextramer, sorted from PBMCs, obtained 45 days after the yellow fever booster vaccination. The CDR3 region is CSAFSGQQAKNIQYF. The CDR3, as DNA: TGCAGTGCCTTTTCGGGACAGCAAGCCAAAAACATTCAGTACTTC.